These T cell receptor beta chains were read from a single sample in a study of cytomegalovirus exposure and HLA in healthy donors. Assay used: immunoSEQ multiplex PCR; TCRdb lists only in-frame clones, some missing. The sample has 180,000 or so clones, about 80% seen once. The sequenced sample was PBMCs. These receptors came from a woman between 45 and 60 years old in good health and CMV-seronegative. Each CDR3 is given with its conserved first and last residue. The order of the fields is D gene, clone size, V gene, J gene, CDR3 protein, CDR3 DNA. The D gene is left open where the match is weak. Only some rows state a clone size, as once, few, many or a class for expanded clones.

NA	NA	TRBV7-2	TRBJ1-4	CASSTRSGDEKLFF	TGTGCCAGCAGCACCCGGTCGGGTGATGAAAAACTGTTTTTT
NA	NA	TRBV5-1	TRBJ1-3	CASSLGQLSSGNTIYF	TGCGCCAGCAGCTTGGGGCAGTTATCTTCTGGAAACACCATATATTTT
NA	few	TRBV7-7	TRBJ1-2	CASSWGEARGYTF	TGTGCCAGCAGCTGGGGCGAGGCCCGGGGCTACACCTTC
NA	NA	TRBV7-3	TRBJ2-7	CASSGTGIGGEQYF	TGTGCCAGCAGCGGAACAGGGATTGGTGGCGAGCAGTACTTC
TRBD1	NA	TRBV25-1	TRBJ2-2	CASSGTVPGELFF	TGTGCCAGCAGCGGGACAGTTCCTGGGGAGCTGTTTTTT
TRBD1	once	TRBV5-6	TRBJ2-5	CASSRDRGLRETQYF	TGTGCCAGCAGCCGGGACAGGGGGCTACGGGAGACCCAGTACTTC
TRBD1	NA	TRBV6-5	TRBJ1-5	CASSNRGNQPQHF	TGTGCCAGCAGTAACAGGGGGAATCAGCCCCAGCATTTT
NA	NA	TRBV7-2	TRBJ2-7	CASSLTYEQYF	TGTGCCAGCAGCCTAACCTACGAGCAGTACTTC
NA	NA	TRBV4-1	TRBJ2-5	CASSLQGTETQYF	TGCGCCAGCAGCCTGCAGGGTACGGAGACCCAGTACTTC
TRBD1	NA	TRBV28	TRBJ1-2	CASSLAGTGEGWAYGYTF	TGTGCCAGCAGTTTAGCCGGGACAGGGGAGGGCTGGGCCTATGGCTACACCTTC
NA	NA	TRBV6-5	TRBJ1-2	CASSYDPGPGYTF	TGTGCCAGCAGTTACGATCCAGGGCCCGGCTACACCTTC
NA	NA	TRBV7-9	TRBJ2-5	CASSLALSEQETQYF	TGTGCCAGCAGCTTAGCGCTCAGCGAACAAGAGACCCAGTACTTC
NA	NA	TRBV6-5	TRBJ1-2	CASTGTNNYGYTF	TGTGCCTCCACCGGGACAAACAACTATGGCTACACCTTC
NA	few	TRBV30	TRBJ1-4	CAWSDETAVGEKLFF	TGTGCCTGGAGTGACGAAACAGCGGTCGGAGAAAAACTGTTTTTT
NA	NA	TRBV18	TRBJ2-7	CASSPRRDTSYEQYF	TGTGCCAGCTCACCACGACGGGACACCTCCTACGAGCAGTACTTC
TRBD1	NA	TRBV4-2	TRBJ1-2	CASSQTARGIGTDYYGYTF	TGTGCCAGCAGCCAAACCGCCAGGGGTATTGGGACAGATTACTATGGCTACACCTTC
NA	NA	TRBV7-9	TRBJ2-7	CASSLASGSSYEQYF	TGTGCCAGCAGCTTAGCTTCGGGGTCCTCCTACGAGCAGTACTTC
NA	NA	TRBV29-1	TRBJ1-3	CSVLGRTPDTIYF	TGCAGCGTTCTTGGACGGACTCCAGACACCATATATTTT
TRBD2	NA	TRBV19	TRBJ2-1	CASSKRAGGPGVEQFF	TGTGCCAGTAGTAAGAGAGCGGGAGGGCCGGGGGTTGAGCAGTTCTTC
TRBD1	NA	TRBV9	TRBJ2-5	CASSESGTGFETQYF	TGTGCCAGCAGCGAATCCGGGACAGGGTTCGAGACCCAGTACTTC
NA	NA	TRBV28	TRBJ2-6	CASSVTGRHSGANVLTF	TGTGCCAGCAGTGTGACAGGGAGGCATTCTGGGGCCAACGTCCTGACTTTC
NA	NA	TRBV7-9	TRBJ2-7	CASSPLGAGEQYF	TGTGCCAGCAGCCCCCTAGGGGCCGGCGAGCAGTACTTC
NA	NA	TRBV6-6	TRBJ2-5	CASRQGGRETQYF	TGTGCCAGCAGACAGGGTGGGAGAGAGACCCAGTACTTC
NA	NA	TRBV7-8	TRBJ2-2	CASSLVVGTGELFF	TGTGCCAGCAGCTTAGTAGTCGGCACCGGGGAGCTGTTTTTT
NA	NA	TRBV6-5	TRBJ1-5	CASTGGAVSQPQHF	TGTGCCAGCACCGGTGGGGCCGTGTCCCAGCCCCAGCATTTT
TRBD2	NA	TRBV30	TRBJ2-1	CAWSVRAGGDFYNEQFF	TGTGCCTGGAGTGTACGGGCGGGGGGCGATTTCTACAATGAGCAGTTCTTC